This T cell receptor (beta chain) was retrieved from a study of tumor and adjacent non-tumor tissue in lung cancer. Study findings and constraints: Significantly higher TCR diversity was found in tumor than normal lung.

Three rounds of nested PCR, following a modified ARM-PCR protocol, produced the TCRbeta library. MiXCR was run by TCRdb on the multiplex PCR reads, yielding one entry per CDR3 protein. The repertoire includes 85,000 to 130,000 distinct CDR3 sequences, approximately 60% of them detected once, and 15% to 20% sits in the top ten. As to this clonotype: No antigen is known for it. Being one base from a much bigger clone, this may be a read error.

The ends were cut back, 2 bases at V and 4 bases at J, with 17 bases in the middle. The germline V gene encodes CDR1 MNHEY and CDR2 SVGAGI. CDR3 length: 17 residues. The template was RNA from unsorted bulk tissue. More than 3 cm separated this lung sample from the edge of the tumor. Chemotherapy-naive patients with new lung cancer underwent thoracic surgery in China, August–November 2014. The genes are TRBV6-5 and TRBJ2-2, with D possibly being TRBD1 (6 bases). The TCR originated in a young man with non-small cell lung cancer. The source material was distant non-tumor lung tissue. The chain's CDR3 is CASSYVRDTEPTGELFF. Here the CDR3 DNA reads TGTGCCAGCAGTTACGTCCGGGACACGGAGCCCACCGGGGAGCTGTTTTTT.